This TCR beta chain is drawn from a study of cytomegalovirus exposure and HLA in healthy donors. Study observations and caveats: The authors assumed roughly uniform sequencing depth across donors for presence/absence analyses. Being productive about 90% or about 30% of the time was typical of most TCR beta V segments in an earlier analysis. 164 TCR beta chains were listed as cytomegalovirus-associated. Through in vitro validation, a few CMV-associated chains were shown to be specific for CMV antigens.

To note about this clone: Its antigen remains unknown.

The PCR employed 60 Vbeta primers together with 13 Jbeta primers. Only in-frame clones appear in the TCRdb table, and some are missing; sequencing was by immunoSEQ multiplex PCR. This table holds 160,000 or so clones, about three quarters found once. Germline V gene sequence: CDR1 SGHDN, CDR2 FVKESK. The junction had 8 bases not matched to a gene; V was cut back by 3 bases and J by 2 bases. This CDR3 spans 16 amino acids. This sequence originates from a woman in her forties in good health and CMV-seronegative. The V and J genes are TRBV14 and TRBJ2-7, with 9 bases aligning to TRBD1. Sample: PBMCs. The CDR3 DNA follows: TGTGCCAGCAGCCAGTTATCCGGGACAGGGACCTACGAGCAGTACTTC. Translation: CASSQLSGTGTYEQYF. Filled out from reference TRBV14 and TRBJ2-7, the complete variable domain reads EAGVTQFPSHSVIEKGQTVTLRCDPISGHDNLYWYRRVMGKEIKFLLHFVKESKQDESGMPNNRFLAERTGGTYSTLKVQPAELEDSGVYFCASSQLSGTGTYEQYFGPGTRLTVT.